This T cell receptor beta chain is from a study of cytomegalovirus exposure and HLA in healthy donors. General study findings and limits: Compared with the roughly 700-donor mean, an Asian-associated ancestry cluster reportedly had fewer N-insertions, according to a later analysis.

Use of 60 Vbeta and 13 Jbeta primers characterized the PCR. In the original workflow: Later analysis identified 80 million to 90 million unique TCR beta chains, about 10 million shared. Using immunoSEQ multiplex PCR, the repertoire was profiled, and TCRdb retains in-frame clones only, with some absent. That table furnishes V, J and clone size, whereas the DNA furnished D and trimming. The table lists around 170,000 clones, approximately 84% of them singletons, with under 9% in the top ten. V was pared by 3 bases and J by 3 bases, with 9 bases between. The length of the CDR3 is 14 residues. Germline CDR1 and CDR2: SNHLY and FYNNEI. Regarding this clone: The antigen is unknown.

Material: PBMCs. This receptor was taken from a woman aged 40 to 50 in good health and CMV-seropositive. The chain combines TRBV2 with TRBJ1-3; D is perhaps TRBD1 (5 bases). CDR3 sequence: CASSDRGYGNTIYF. Here the CDR3 DNA reads TGTGCCAGCAGTGATCGGGGGTATGGAAACACCATATATTTT.